This T cell receptor (beta chain) comes out of a study of blood T cell repertoires in COVID-19. Study information: Sites across the United States, Italy and Spain contributed samples from acute and convalescent COVID-19.

The repertoire was sequenced with immunoSEQ multiplex PCR; TCRdb's copy has only in-frame clones and lacks some. The table has 190,000 or so clones, about 85% seen once. Germline values: CDR1 SGHVS, CDR2 FQNEAQ. V was clipped by 1 base and J by 8 bases, with 11 bases between them. The CDR3 runs 13 residues. Specimen: PBMCs or T cells enriched from blood (not recorded which). The genes are TRBV7-8 and TRBJ1-2; D is uncertain. This sequence originates from a man aged 35 to 55 who had recovered from COVID-19. The CDR3 DNA sequence: TGTGCCAGCAGCTTAGGGTCCTCGGGGGGCTACACCTTC. Its protein is CASSLGSSGGYTF.